These T cell receptor beta chains were read from a single sample in a study of blood T cells in healthy people across ages. TCRdb passed the 5' RACE reads through MiXCR, listing each CDR3 protein once. The sample has hundreds of thousands of distinct CDR3 sequences, about 20% seen once. The sample consisted of blood. These receptor sequences come from a man aged 70-80 years in good health. Both conserved end residues are part of each CDR3. The size of a clone is reported for some rows only, either as once, few or many, or as a class for expanded clones.

J gene: TRBJ1-1; clone size: NA; V gene: TRBV10-3; CDR3 protein: CAISVGQLSWYNTEAFF
J gene: TRBJ2-1; clone size: many; V gene: TRBV12-3/TRBV12-4; CDR3 protein: CASKTGGATNEQFF
J gene: TRBJ2-3; clone size: NA; V gene: TRBV7-2; CDR3 protein: CASSNGLGDTQYF
J gene: TRBJ2-6; clone size: few; V gene: TRBV6-6; CDR3 protein: CASSQQGNSGANVLTF
J gene: TRBJ1-1; clone size: once; V gene: TRBV12-3/TRBV12-4; CDR3 protein: CASSLRRREGGRTEAFF
J gene: TRBJ1-3; clone size: few; V gene: TRBV20-1; CDR3 protein: CSAKGSGNTIYF
J gene: TRBJ1-1; clone size: NA; V gene: TRBV29-1; CDR3 protein: CSVRGLDMNTEAFF
J gene: TRBJ1-2; clone size: NA; V gene: TRBV5-1; CDR3 protein: CASSLGQGARSYGYTF
J gene: TRBJ2-5; clone size: few; V gene: TRBV11-2; CDR3 protein: CASSLDLAGGLGTQYF
J gene: TRBJ2-3; clone size: NA; V gene: TRBV6-2/TRBV6-3; CDR3 protein: CASRTQDTQYF
J gene: TRBJ2-2; clone size: few; V gene: TRBV5-4; CDR3 protein: CASSLGRGTGGSNTGELFF
J gene: TRBJ1-5; clone size: few; V gene: TRBV7-8; CDR3 protein: CASRGTGGGQPQHF
J gene: TRBJ2-7; clone size: NA; V gene: TRBV20-1; CDR3 protein: CSAISGGTYEQYF
J gene: TRBJ2-1; clone size: NA; V gene: TRBV12-3/TRBV12-4; CDR3 protein: CASSPTDNEQFF
J gene: TRBJ1-2; clone size: many; V gene: TRBV14; CDR3 protein: CASSQEGTYGYTF
J gene: TRBJ2-1; clone size: NA; V gene: TRBV24-1; CDR3 protein: CATSGSDREQFF
J gene: TRBJ1-3; clone size: few; V gene: TRBV5-1; CDR3 protein: CASSWGTGSSGNTIYF
J gene: TRBJ2-2; clone size: few; V gene: TRBV11-1; CDR3 protein: CASSPVDVWGPMVDAGELFF
J gene: TRBJ1-4; clone size: NA; V gene: TRBV27; CDR3 protein: CASKDSRGREKLFF
J gene: TRBJ2-4; clone size: NA; V gene: TRBV28; CDR3 protein: CASSTEGLAKNIQYF
J gene: TRBJ2-4; clone size: few; V gene: TRBV27; CDR3 protein: CASSPPGFLAKNIQYF
J gene: NA; clone size: NA; V gene: TRBV5-8; CDR3 protein: CASSLGWSLQETQYF
J gene: TRBJ2-6; clone size: NA; V gene: TRBV28; CDR3 protein: CASSQWDRRSGANVLTF
J gene: TRBJ2-1; clone size: NA; V gene: TRBV3-1; CDR3 protein: CASSRGLLTFSSYNEQFF
J gene: TRBJ2-3; clone size: NA; V gene: TRBV3-1; CDR3 protein: CASSQDGTAAQYF
J gene: TRBJ2-5; clone size: NA; V gene: TRBV5-1; CDR3 protein: CASSPGLAVGETEYF
J gene: TRBJ1-6; clone size: few; V gene: TRBV5-1; CDR3 protein: CASRGSGQSNSPLHF
J gene: TRBJ1-1; clone size: NA; V gene: TRBV7-2; CDR3 protein: CASSRRTGGWTEAFF
J gene: TRBJ1-2; clone size: few; V gene: TRBV3-1; CDR3 protein: CASSHSVYGYTF
J gene: TRBJ2-3; clone size: NA; V gene: TRBV5-1; CDR3 protein: CASSLFMPTSGSTDTQYF
J gene: NA; clone size: NA; V gene: TRBV10-3; CDR3 protein: CAISESQGSSYEQYF
J gene: TRBJ1-4; clone size: NA; V gene: TRBV9; CDR3 protein: CACSVQALGEKLFF
J gene: NA; clone size: few; V gene: TRBV6-5; CDR3 protein: CASRPRTWGLDEQYF
J gene: TRBJ1-2; clone size: NA; V gene: TRBV3-1; CDR3 protein: CASSQFGALNYGYTF
J gene: TRBJ2-3; clone size: NA; V gene: TRBV12-3/TRBV12-4; CDR3 protein: CASSIALAGWDTQYF
J gene: TRBJ1-4; clone size: NA; V gene: TRBV20-1; CDR3 protein: CSADPHATNEKPFF
J gene: TRBJ2-2; clone size: NA; V gene: TRBV12-3/TRBV12-4; CDR3 protein: CASSLIDTGELFF
J gene: TRBJ2-1; clone size: few; V gene: TRBV6-2/TRBV6-3; CDR3 protein: CASSLRPEGEQFF
J gene: TRBJ2-3; clone size: NA; V gene: TRBV5-5; CDR3 protein: CASMRGGGDTQYF
J gene: TRBJ2-7; clone size: NA; V gene: TRBV28; CDR3 protein: CASSFPQGAYEQYF
J gene: TRBJ1-5; clone size: NA; V gene: TRBV5-1; CDR3 protein: CASSLDGQGNQPQHF
J gene: TRBJ2-2; clone size: NA; V gene: TRBV20-1; CDR3 protein: CSLRKAGVSPAGELFF
J gene: TRBJ1-4; clone size: NA; V gene: TRBV12-3/TRBV12-4; CDR3 protein: CASSFSLGAQNEKLFF
J gene: TRBJ2-4; clone size: few; V gene: TRBV2; CDR3 protein: CASSIFATAKNIQYF
J gene: TRBJ2-7; clone size: NA; V gene: TRBV5-1; CDR3 protein: CASSLGGDSYEQYF
J gene: TRBJ1-1; clone size: few; V gene: TRBV7-8; CDR3 protein: CASSLRSTNTEAFF
J gene: TRBJ2-3; clone size: NA; V gene: TRBV24-1; CDR3 protein: CATSEYRATDTQYF
J gene: TRBJ2-3; clone size: NA; V gene: TRBV28; CDR3 protein: CASSRPGLAQTDTQYF
J gene: TRBJ1-1; clone size: few; V gene: TRBV12-3/TRBV12-4; CDR3 protein: CASSLAGTGGWTEAFF
J gene: TRBJ1-4; clone size: NA; V gene: TRBV12-3/TRBV12-4; CDR3 protein: CASTIRTPVHEKLFF
J gene: NA; clone size: few; V gene: TRBV7-2; CDR3 protein: CASSRSAGFSEQYF
J gene: TRBJ2-1; clone size: NA; V gene: TRBV7-9; CDR3 protein: CASSLVLGAAYNEQFF
J gene: TRBJ1-6; clone size: few; V gene: TRBV6-5; CDR3 protein: CAASPRDRDNSPLHF
J gene: TRBJ2-5; clone size: few; V gene: TRBV24-1; CDR3 protein: CATSDPAKSKGEYF
J gene: NA; clone size: NA; V gene: TRBV20-1; CDR3 protein: CSASSDRQTYEQYF